These 19 T cell receptor beta chains were sequenced from one sample in a study of chemoradiotherapy in HPV16-positive cancers. Profiled with immunoSEQ multiplex PCR; TCRdb holds only in-frame clones, not every one. The sample has about 9,000 clones, over 70% seen once. Sample acquisition took place from a patient who underwent chemoradiotherapy. These receptors originate from a human donor with HPV-associated anogenital cancer.

Only one count was recorded for this clone. The chain couples TRBV18 to TRBJ1-1; the match to TRBD1 covers 10 bases. In germline, CDR1 is KGHSH, CDR2 LQKENI. V dropped 4 bases and J dropped 1; count of bases not matched to a gene: 6. The CDR3 has 16 amino acids. This chain's CDR3 is CASSQGTGEWNTEAFF. The CDR3 bases are TGTGCCAGCTCACAAGGGACAGGGGAGTGGAACACTGAAGCTTTCTTT.

The chain has TRBV7-2 and TRBJ1-6; D unresolved. The germline V gene has CDR1 SGHTA and CDR2 FQGNSA. This CDR3 region has 15 residues. Trimming removed 4 bases at V and 10 bases at J, with 17 bases between. The CDR3 loop is CASSSRMGNRSPLHF. The CDR3 DNA reads TGTGCCAGCAGCTCACGCATGGGGAATCGATCACCCCTCCACTTT.

Points on this clone: The sample carries other DNA sequences with the same CDR3. The chain joins TRBV7-2 to TRBJ1-1; 8 bases are a match to TRBD1. CDR1 SGHTA and CDR2 FQGNSA come from the germline V gene. The CDR3 is made up of 14 amino acids. Trimming took 5 bases from V and 5 from J; bases not matched to a gene: 7. This chain's CDR3 is CASSGQGPGTEAFF. DNA of the CDR3: TGTGCCAGCAGCGGACAGGGCCCGGGGACTGAAGCTTTCTTT.

The chain recombines TRBV27 with TRBJ2-7; a weak D match, TRBD2 (7 bases). The CDR3 spans 16 residues. Trimming took off 4 bases at V and 2 bases at J, with 18 bases between the two ends. Germline V CDR1 and CDR2: MNHEY, SMNVEV (reference sequence). DNA of the CDR3: TGTGCCAGCAGTTCCCTGGGGGGGCGGGGGACCTACGAGCAGTACTTC. As protein: CASSSLGGRGTYEQYF.

This chain uses TRBV5-5 with TRBJ1-2, with D maybe TRBD1 (6 bases). The V gene lost 0 bases and the J gene lost 5 bases, with 11 bases spanning the gap. Germline V gene lookup returns CDR1 SGHKS and CDR2 YYEKEE (reference sequence). The CDR3 sequence is 14 residues long. The CDR3 reads CASSLVQGQYGYTF. The DNA for the CDR3 is TGTGCCAGCAGCTTGGTACAGGGCCAGTATGGCTACACCTTC.

This chain joins TRBV11-3 and TRBJ2-2; tentative D call: TRBD2 (6 bases). V was clipped by 3 bases and J by 8 bases, with 19 bases between them. CDR1 is SGHNT and CDR2 is YENEEA in the germline V gene. The CDR3 covers 16 residues. CDR3 residues: CASSFSFSGASGELFF. Written as DNA, the CDR3 is TGTGCCAGCAGCTTCTCGTTTAGCGGCGCCTCTGGGGAGCTGTTTTTT.

The gene calls are TRBV7-9 and TRBJ2-5, with 9 nucleotides matching TRBD1. This CDR3 contains 15 residues. The germline V gene has CDR1 SEHNR and CDR2 FQNEAQ (reference sequence). V lost 4 bases and J lost 7; bases outside the gene matches: 10. This chain's CDR3 is CASSYSDRGSWTQYF. The DNA for the CDR3 is TGTGCCAGCAGCTACAGTGACAGGGGGTCTTGGACCCAGTACTTC.

The chain links TRBV30 to TRBJ1-2; a weak D match, TRBD1 (5 bases). There are 13 residues in the CDR3. V shed 5 bases and J shed 1 base, with 11 bases lying between them. Germline lookup yields CDR1 GTSNPN and CDR2 SVGIG (reference sequence). For the CDR3, the DNA is TGTGCCTGGCGACAGACTCTTAACTATGGCTACACCTTC. It yields the protein CAWRQTLNYGYTF.

This clone was seen only once. V usage is TRBV27 and J usage is TRBJ2-4; D call uncertain. CDR3 length: 18 residues. The germline V and J ends were trimmed by 0 bases and 0 bases, with 15 bases remaining between them. Per germline, CDR1 MNHEY and CDR2 SMNVEV (reference sequence). The CDR3 reads CASSLSPGTLLAKNIQYF. The CDR3 nucleotides are TGTGCCAGCAGTTTATCCCCAGGAACTCTTTTAGCCAAAAACATTCAGTACTTC.

The rearrangement links TRBV5-6 to TRBJ2-3; the match to TRBD2 covers 14 bases. Germline lookup yields CDR1 SGHDT and CDR2 YYEEEE. V dropped 5 bases and J dropped 0; count of bases not matched to a gene: 11. CDR3 length equals 19 residues. CDR3 bases: TGTGCCAGCAGTCTGACTAGCGGGGGGGCCTACGCTAGCACAGATACGCAGTATTTT. The encoded protein is CASSLTSGGAYASTDTQYF.

V and J are TRBV28 and TRBJ2-1, with 9 bases fitting TRBD1. With V trimmed by 6 bases and J by 8 bases, 17 bases remained unmatched. Germline loops: CDR1 MDHEN, CDR2 SYDVKM. The CDR3 is 17 amino acids. Here the CDR3 DNA reads TGTGCCAGCAGCGTTCTGGTCGGTGACAGGGGGGTCGATGAGCAGTTCTTC. Protein product: CASSVLVGDRGVDEQFF.

In its sample, this clone was seen a few times. The chain uses TRBV30 and TRBJ2-7; 11 nucleotides line up with TRBD2. The junction had 2 bases not matched to a gene; V was cut back by 7 bases and J by 3 bases. Germline V gives CDR1 GTSNPN, CDR2 SVGIG (reference sequence). The CDR3 loop spans 12 amino acids. CDR3 loop: CASTSGVYEQYF. The DNA for the CDR3 is TGTGCCTCGACTAGCGGGGTCTACGAGCAGTACTTC. Supplemented by reference TRBV30 and TRBJ2-7, the full variable domain reads SQTIHQWPATLVQPVGSPLSLECTVEGTSNPNLYWYRQAAGRGLQLLFYSVGIGQISSEVPQNLSASRPQDRQFILSSKKLLLSDSGFYLCASTSGVYEQYFGPGTRLTVT.

The chain uses TRBV9 and TRBJ1-2, with no clear D. V dropped 4 bases and J dropped 1 base, with 11 bases sitting between them. The germline V gene encodes CDR1 SGDLS and CDR2 YYNGEE. The CDR3 contains 14 residues. DNA of the CDR3: TGTGCCAGCAGCCCGGACCTTTTTAACTATGGCTACACCTTC. Its protein product is CASSPDLFNYGYTF.

The DNA for the CDR3 is TGTGCCAGCAGCTTCCTCCCCCTGACAGGGGACACTGAAGCTTTCTTT. It specifies CASSFLPLTGDTEAFF. The genes are TRBV5-5 and TRBJ1-1; 8 positions agree with TRBD1. CDR3 size: 16 residues. Trimming removed 2 bases from V and 3 bases from J; junction bases left unmatched: 9. The germline CDR1 and CDR2 sequences are SGHKS and YYEKEE (reference sequence).

This clone occurred once. V usage is TRBV6-1 and J usage is TRBJ2-1; 10 bases line up with TRBD1. The CDR3 loop spans 14 amino acids. With 2 bases clipped from V and 8 bases from J, the junction kept 3 bases outside the gene matches. From germline, CDR1 is MNHNS and CDR2 SASEGT. In DNA, the CDR3 is TGTGCCAGCAGTGAACCGACAGGGGGCTATGAGCAGTTCTTC. Translated: CASSEPTGGYEQFF.

The count of this clone is one. J is TRBJ2-7 and V is TRBV5-8; possibly TRBD2 for D (6 bases). Germline CDR1 and CDR2: SGHTS and YDEGEE. V dropped 1 base and J dropped 6 bases, with 14 bases sitting between them. This CDR3 contains 14 residues. Here the CDR3 DNA reads TGTGCCAGCAGCTTGCCGGGACGGGAGAGCGAGCAGTACTTC. Its protein product is CASSLPGRESEQYF.

This chain uses TRBV5-1 with TRBJ1-2, with D perhaps matching TRBD1 (5 bases). This CDR3 is 16 amino acids long. Germline assignment: CDR1 SGHRS and CDR2 YFSETQ. V lost 3 bases and J 2 bases, leaving 17 bases between the germline ends. Here the CDR3 reads CASSSRTPGPNYGYTF. The CDR3 DNA sequence: TGCGCCAGCAGCTCGAGAACCCCGGGACCGAACTATGGCTACACCTTC.

This clone was detected a few times. This chain links TRBV15 with TRBJ1-4, with 9 bases that match TRBD1. J lost 6 bases, V lost 0 bases, and 2 bases had no gene match. Germline lookup yields CDR1 LNHNV and CDR2 YYDKDF (reference sequence). CDR3 length: 15 amino acids. CDR3 amino acids: CATSREGQGDEKLFF. As DNA, the CDR3 is TGTGCCACCAGCAGAGAGGGACAGGGCGATGAAAAACTGTTTTTT.

This clone was counted a few times. The chain joins TRBV4-1 to TRBJ1-1; D remains unclear. This CDR3 spans 15 amino acids. V shed 3 bases and J shed 1 base, with 12 bases lying between them. The V gene's germline CDR1 is MGHRA and CDR2 YSYEKL. The CDR3 nucleotides read TGCGCCAGCAGCCAGACTCAGGTGAAGAACACTGAAGCTTTCTTT. Translated: CASSQTQVKNTEAFF.